One T cell receptor (beta chain) is described in this entry. The antigen remains undetermined. The sample is drawn from a study of T cell clonotyping in hematopoietic cell transplantation. Regarding the study as a whole: At the given depth, recipient repertoires were over 95% de novo clonotypes.

V was pared by 4 bases and J by 4 bases, with 3 bases of the junction left unmatched. The CDR3 is 14 amino acids. Germline CDR1 SGHTA, CDR2 FQGTGA. The data were produced by immunoSEQ multiplex PCR, yet TCRdb's version contains in-frame clones alone and is incomplete. The repertoire includes fewer than 25,000 clones, 65% to 85% of them detected once, and roughly 14% sits in the top ten. This TCR was sampled from a man aged 55 to 70 in good health. Some clones in this sample may be carry-over from other donors' samples. The material sequenced was peripheral blood mononuclear cells. V usage is TRBV7-3 and J usage is TRBJ2-3; 9 bases match TRBD2. CDR3 in DNA: TGTGCCAGCAGCTCTTTAGCGGGAGCAGATACGCAGTATTTT. This gives the protein CASSSLAGADTQYF.